The 8 T cell receptor beta chains given below trace back to one sample, sequenced in a study of T cell clonality in common variable immunodeficiency. Produced via immunoSEQ multiplex PCR; TCRdb's table is partial and in-frame only. Sampling found around 34,000 clones, none seen once. The specimen sequenced was peripheral blood mononuclear cells. Receptors were obtained from a person aged 18 to 75 in good health.

This clone was detected ten times or more. The CDR3 extends 3 residues past the end of the read, so its final part is completed from the germline J gene. This sequence joins TRBV30 and TRBJ1-2; 11 bases fit TRBD1. The trim removed 1 base at V and 7 bases at J, leaving 5 bases unmatched. The CDR3 runs to 14 residues. CDR1 and CDR2 (germline): GTSNPN, SVGIG (reference sequence). CDR3 sequence: CAWSAGTGGSGYTF. The CDR3 bases that were read are TGTGCCTGGAGTGCAGGGACAGGGGGAAGTGGC.

This clone was picked up many times. The CDR3 extends 3 residues past the end of the read, so its final part is completed from the germline J gene. The chain has TRBV2 and TRBJ2-2; 7 bases agree with TRBD2. The CDR3 totals 14 residues. Germline CDR1 SNHLY, CDR2 FYNNEI. V dropped 8 bases and J dropped 4; count of bases not matched to a gene: 7. The CDR3 spells CASRSGGGTGELFF. CDR3 bases read: TGTGCCAGCCGTAGCGGCGGGGGCACCGGGGAG.

This clone was detected many times. The CDR3 DNA, read in part, is TGTGCCAGCAGCGTACGCGGGGGGGAGGGCCCAGATACG. This encodes CASSVRGGEGPDT. The whole CDR3 reads CASSVRGGEGPDTQYF. This chain joins TRBV7-8 and TRBJ2-3, with 9 bases that match TRBD2. The read falls 3 residues short of the CDR3 end, and the missing part is taken from the germline J gene. The trim removed 5 bases at V and 4 bases at J, leaving 10 bases unmatched. This CDR3 region has 16 residues. Germline V lookup: CDR1 SGHVS, CDR2 FQNEAQ.

This clone was detected ten times or more. The missing CDR3 end, 3 residues past where the read stops, is filled in from the germline J gene. The J gene is TRBJ2-3, the V gene TRBV18; 10 nucleotides align to TRBD2. The CDR3 contains 17 residues. V lost 3 bases to trimming and J lost 2 bases; unmatched junction nucleotides: 8. Germline V gene lookup returns CDR1 KGHSH and CDR2 LQKENI. The CDR3 DNA, read in part, is TGTGCCAGCTCACCTGGGAGCGGGAGGGCCGTCACAGATACG. It codes for CASSPGSGRAVTDT. The whole CDR3 sequence reads CASSPGSGRAVTDTQYF. Filled out from reference TRBV18 and TRBJ2-3, the complete variable domain reads NAGVMQNPRHLVRRRGQEARLRCSPMKGHSHVYWYRQLPEEGLKFMVYLQKENIIDESGMPKERFSAEFPKEGPSILRIQQVVRGDSAAYFCASSPGSGRAVTDTQYFGPGTRLTVL.

This clone was recorded at least ten times. The CDR3 is cut off 3 residues early in the read; its end comes from the germline J gene. V gene TRBV5-1 combines with J gene TRBJ2-1; 8 positions match TRBD1. The germline gives CDR1 SGHRS, CDR2 YFSETQ. J lost 5 bases, V lost 4 bases, and 8 bases had no gene match. The CDR3 runs 15 residues. CDR3 loop: CASSLRTGLNNEQFF. CDR3 bases read: TGCGCCAGCAGCCTCCGGACAGGGCTCAACAATGAG.

Many counts were recorded for this clone. The observed sequence ends 3 residues before the CDR3 terminus, with the missing tail filled in from the germline J gene. This sequence joins TRBV7-8 and TRBJ2-7; 7 bases map to TRBD1. There are 13 residues in the CDR3. The J segment lost 3 bases and the V segment lost 4 bases, leaving 3 bases of the junction unmatched. Per germline, CDR1 SGHVS and CDR2 FQNEAQ. The sequenced part of the CDR3 DNA is TGTGCCAGCAGCTCTTGGGACAGCTACGAG. It encodes CASSSWDSYE. The CDR3, in full, reads CASSSWDSYEQYF.

The table lists this clone with many counts. CDR3 sequence: CASSVTGGTGELFF. CDR3 DNA (partial): TGTGCCAGCAGTGTTACAGGGGGAACCGGGGAG. This sequence joins TRBV6-4 and TRBJ2-2, with TRBD1 identical over 8 bases. The read stops 3 residues short of the end of the CDR3; the missing end is completed from the germline J gene. The CDR3 covers 14 residues. Unmatched junction bases numbered 3, after V lost 4 bases and J lost 5 bases. Germline loops: CDR1 MRHNA, CDR2 SNTAGT.

At least ten counts were recorded for this clone. The part of the CDR3 DNA that was read is TGTGCCAGCAGCTTAGCCAGTTCCTACGAG. It translates to CASSLASSYE. The entire CDR3 protein is CASSLASSYEQYF. The chain recombines TRBV7-9 with TRBJ2-7; D not certain. The CDR3 end is not reached by the read, which stops 3 residues before it; the germline J gene fills it in. Per germline, CDR1 SEHNR and CDR2 FQNEAQ (reference sequence). CDR3 length: 13 residues. V was shortened by 0 bases and J by 1 base, with 4 bases between the two germline ends.